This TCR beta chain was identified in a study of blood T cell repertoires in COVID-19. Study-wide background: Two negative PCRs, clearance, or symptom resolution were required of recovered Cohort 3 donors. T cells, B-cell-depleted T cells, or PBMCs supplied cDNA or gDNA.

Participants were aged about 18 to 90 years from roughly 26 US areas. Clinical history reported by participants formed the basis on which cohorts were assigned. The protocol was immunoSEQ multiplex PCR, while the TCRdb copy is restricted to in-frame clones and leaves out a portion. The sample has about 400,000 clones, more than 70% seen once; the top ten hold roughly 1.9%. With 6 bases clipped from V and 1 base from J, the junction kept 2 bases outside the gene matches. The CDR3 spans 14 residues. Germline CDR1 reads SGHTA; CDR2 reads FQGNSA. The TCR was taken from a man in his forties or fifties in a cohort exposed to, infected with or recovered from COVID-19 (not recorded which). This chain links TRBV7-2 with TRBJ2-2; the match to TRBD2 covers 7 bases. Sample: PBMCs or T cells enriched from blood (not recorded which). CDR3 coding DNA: TGTGCCAGCAGGGTAGCGGGGAACACCGGGGAGCTGTTTTTT. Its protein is CASRVAGNTGELFF.